Detailed here is one TCR beta chain. What it recognizes is unknown. The CDR3 totals 13 residues. Trimming cost V 5 bases and J 2 bases, with 10 bases left between them. From germline, CDR1 is SGHRS and CDR2 YFSETQ. The sample originates from a study of shared clonotypes between healthy human individuals. The study's findings and limits: Clonotypes not shared had lower generation probabilities than those common to all four donors. Of the naive CD4 clonotypes, around 4.8% were shared across four donors. Only blood was sampled; tissue repertoires likely differ.

Produced via immunoSEQ multiplex PCR; TCRdb's table is partial and in-frame only. This sample carries approximately 530,000 clones, 95% to 97% of them seen once, and the ten largest clones take approximately 0.067%. Sequencing was done on a sample of naive CD4+ T cells sorted from blood. Subset meaning: CD45RA+ positively selected. This sequence originates from a woman younger than 45 in good health. This chain joins TRBV5-1 and TRBJ2-5, with D perhaps TRBD1 (5 bases). The DNA of the CDR3 is TGCGCCAGCAGTGAGGCAGGGCAAGAGACCCAGTACTTC. Residues: CASSEAGQETQYF.